Sequencing of this T cell receptor (beta chain) was carried out in a study of cytomegalovirus exposure and HLA in healthy donors. Turning to the study itself: In terms of ancestry, the Caucasian-associated cluster contained more than 65% of the approximately 380 genotyped donors.

The PCR employed 60 Vbeta primers together with 13 Jbeta primers. Using immunoSEQ multiplex PCR, the repertoire was profiled, and TCRdb retains in-frame clones only, with some absent. In the table there are about 89,000 clones, about 85% of which are singletons. Of note for this clone: Its cognate antigen is unknown.

The V gene's germline CDR1 is SGHVS and CDR2 FQNEAQ. The CDR3 is 16 residues long. V lost 4 bases to trimming and J lost 4 bases; unmatched junction nucleotides: 9. Study observations and caveats: The study designated around 150 TCR beta chains cytomegalovirus-associated. Per published reports, the classifier diagnosed cytomegalovirus status with high specificity and sensitivity. Across HLA loci, a later analysis found differing TCR association rates, with DRB1 most and HLA-C fewest.

The sequenced sample was PBMCs. This clonotype originated in a man aged 40-49 years in good health and CMV-seropositive. The J gene is TRBJ2-1, the V gene TRBV7-8, with 8 nucleotides matching TRBD2. CDR3 sequence reads: CASSSLTSGYYNEQFF. CDR3 nucleotide sequence: TGTGCCAGCAGCTCCCTAACTAGCGGCTATTACAATGAGCAGTTCTTC.